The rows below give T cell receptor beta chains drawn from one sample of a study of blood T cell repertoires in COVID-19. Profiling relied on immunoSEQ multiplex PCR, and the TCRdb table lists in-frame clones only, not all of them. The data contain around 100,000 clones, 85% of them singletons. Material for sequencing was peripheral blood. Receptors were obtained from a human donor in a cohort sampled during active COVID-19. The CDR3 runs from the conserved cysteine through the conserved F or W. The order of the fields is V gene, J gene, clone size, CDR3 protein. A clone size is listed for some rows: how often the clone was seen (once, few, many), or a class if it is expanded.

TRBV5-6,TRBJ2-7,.,CASSSLGTGGDFSYEQYF
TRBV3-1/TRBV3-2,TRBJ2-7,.,CASSQEPGLSSYEQYF
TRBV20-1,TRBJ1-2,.,CSASRRGEYYGYTF
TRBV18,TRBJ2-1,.,CASSPPQGANEQFF
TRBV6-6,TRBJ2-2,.,CASSPQGNTGELFF
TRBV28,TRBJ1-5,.,CASSPKRGYQPQHF
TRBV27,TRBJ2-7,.,CASSNLAGGYEQYF
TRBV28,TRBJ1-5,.,CASSLQGAGQPQHF
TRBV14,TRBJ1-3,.,CASSQDQTGVLPHTIYF
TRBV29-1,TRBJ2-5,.,CSVGQGETQYF
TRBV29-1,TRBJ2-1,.,CSVGGGYNEQFF
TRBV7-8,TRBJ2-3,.,CASSLSGGGRGDTQYF
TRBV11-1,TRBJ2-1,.,CASSFAAGDLEQFF
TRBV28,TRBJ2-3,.,CASRGQKAHTDTQYF
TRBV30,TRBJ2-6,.,CAWKKSKGAGISGANVLTF
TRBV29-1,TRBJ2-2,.,CSVEVTSHTGELFF
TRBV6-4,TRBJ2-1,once,CASGSGGGGEQFF
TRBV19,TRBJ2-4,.,CASSRGTSGRAGKNIQYF
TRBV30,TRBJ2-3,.,CAWSHGARDTQYF
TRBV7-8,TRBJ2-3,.,CASSLVRGFGTDTQYF
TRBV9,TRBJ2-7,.,CASSRTGTGTYEQYF
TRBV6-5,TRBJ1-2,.,CASRGPYGYTF
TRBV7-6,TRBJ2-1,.,CASSLGVGGSSYNEQFF
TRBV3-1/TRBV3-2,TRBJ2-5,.,CASSQHGSGSETQYF
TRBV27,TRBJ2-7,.,CASSRLLAGQQYF
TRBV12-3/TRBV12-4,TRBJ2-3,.,CASSFITDTQYF
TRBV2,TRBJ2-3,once,CASLSGTKTDTQYF
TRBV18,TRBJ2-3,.,CASSPVSAGPSTDTQYF
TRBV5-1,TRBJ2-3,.,CASSSGQSTDTQYF
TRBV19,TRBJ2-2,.,CASSQRGGALAGELFF
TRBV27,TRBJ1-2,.,CASSPSTGGMTNYGYTF
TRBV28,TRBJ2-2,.,CASRLGSFTGELFF
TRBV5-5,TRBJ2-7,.,CASSLGNRGVYDEQYF
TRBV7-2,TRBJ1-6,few,CASSLVLQGTLHF
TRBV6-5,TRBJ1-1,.,CASSFDRTNTEAFF
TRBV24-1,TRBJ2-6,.,CATSGADRAGANVLTF
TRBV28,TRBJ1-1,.,CASSLLQVLTEAFF